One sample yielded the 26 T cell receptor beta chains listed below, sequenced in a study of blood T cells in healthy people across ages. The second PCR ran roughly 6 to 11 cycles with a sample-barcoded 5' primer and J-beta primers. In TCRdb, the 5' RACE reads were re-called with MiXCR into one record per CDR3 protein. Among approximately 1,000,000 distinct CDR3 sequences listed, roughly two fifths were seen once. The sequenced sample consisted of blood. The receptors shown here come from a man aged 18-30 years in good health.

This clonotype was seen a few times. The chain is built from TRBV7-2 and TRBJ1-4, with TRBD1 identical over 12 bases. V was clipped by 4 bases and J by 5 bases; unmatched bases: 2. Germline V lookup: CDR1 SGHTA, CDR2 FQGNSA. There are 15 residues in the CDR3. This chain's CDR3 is CASSSGTGGNEKLFF. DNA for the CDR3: TGTGCCAGCAGCTCCGGGACAGGGGGCAATGAAAAACTGTTTTTT.

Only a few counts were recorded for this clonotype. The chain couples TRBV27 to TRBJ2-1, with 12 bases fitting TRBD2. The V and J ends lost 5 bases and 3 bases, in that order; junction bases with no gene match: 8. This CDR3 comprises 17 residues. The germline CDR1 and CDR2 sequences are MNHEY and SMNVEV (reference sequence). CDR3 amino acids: CASSTRTSGVSYNEQFF. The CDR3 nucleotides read TGTGCCAGCAGTACACGGACTAGCGGGGTCAGCTACAATGAGCAGTTCTTC.

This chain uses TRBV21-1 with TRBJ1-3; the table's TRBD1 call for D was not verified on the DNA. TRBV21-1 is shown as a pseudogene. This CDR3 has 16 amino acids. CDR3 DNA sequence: TGTGCCAGCAGCAAAGCGCCAGAGGGGTCTGGAAACACCATATATTTT. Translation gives CASSKAPEGSGNTIYF.

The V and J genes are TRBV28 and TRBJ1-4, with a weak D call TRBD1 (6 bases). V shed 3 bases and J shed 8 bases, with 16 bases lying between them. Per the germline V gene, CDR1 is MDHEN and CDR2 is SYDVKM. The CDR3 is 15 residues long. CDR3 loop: CASSFSGRGGEKLFF. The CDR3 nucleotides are TGTGCCAGCAGTTTTTCGGGCAGGGGTGGAGAAAAACTGTTTTTT.

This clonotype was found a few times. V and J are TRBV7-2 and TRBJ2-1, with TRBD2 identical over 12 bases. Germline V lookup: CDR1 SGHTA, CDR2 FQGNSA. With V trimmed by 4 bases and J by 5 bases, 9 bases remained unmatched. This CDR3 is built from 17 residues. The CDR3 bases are TGTGCCAGCAGCTCAGGACTAGCGGGGCAACGAGACAATGAGCAGTTCTTC. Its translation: CASSSGLAGQRDNEQFF. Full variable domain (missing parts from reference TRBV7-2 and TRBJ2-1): GAGVSQSPSNKVTEKGKDVELRCDPISGHTALYWYRQSLGQGLEFLIYFQGNSAPDKSGLPSDRFSAERTGGSVSTLTIQRTQQEDSAVYLCASSSGLAGQRDNEQFFGPGTRLTVL.

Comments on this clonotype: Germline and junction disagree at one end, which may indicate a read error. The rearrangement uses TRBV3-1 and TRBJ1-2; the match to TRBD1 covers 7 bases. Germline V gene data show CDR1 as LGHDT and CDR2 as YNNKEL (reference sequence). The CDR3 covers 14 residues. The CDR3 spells CATSPVLQGTGYTF. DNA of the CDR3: TGTGCCACCAGCCCAGTGTTACAGGGGACTGGCTACACCTTC.

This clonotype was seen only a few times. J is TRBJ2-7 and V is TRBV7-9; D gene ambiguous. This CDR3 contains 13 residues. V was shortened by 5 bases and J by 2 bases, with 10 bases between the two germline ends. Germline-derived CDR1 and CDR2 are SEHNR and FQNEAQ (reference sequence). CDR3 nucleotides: TGTGCCAGCAGCGCCAGGCCAACCTACGAGCAGTACTTC. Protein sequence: CASSARPTYEQYF.

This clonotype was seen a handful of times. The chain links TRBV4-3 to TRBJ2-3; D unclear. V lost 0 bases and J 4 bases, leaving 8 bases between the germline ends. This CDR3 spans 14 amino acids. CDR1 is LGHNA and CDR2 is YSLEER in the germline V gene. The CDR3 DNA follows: TGCGCCAGCAGCCAAGATCAAGTCGCAGATACGCAGTATTTT. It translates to CASSQDQVADTQYF.

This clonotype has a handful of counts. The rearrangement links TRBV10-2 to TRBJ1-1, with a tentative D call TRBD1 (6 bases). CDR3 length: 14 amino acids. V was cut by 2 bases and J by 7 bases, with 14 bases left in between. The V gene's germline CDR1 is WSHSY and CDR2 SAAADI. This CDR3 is CASSEVRGVGEAFF. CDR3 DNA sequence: TGCGCCAGCAGTGAGGTTAGGGGGGTCGGTGAAGCTTTCTTT.

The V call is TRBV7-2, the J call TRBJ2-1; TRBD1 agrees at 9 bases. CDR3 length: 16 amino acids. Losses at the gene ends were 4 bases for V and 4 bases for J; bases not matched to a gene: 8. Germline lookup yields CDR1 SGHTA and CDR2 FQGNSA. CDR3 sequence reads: CASSSHRGLKYNEQFF. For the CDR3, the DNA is TGTGCCAGCAGCTCCCACAGGGGGCTTAAGTACAATGAGCAGTTCTTC. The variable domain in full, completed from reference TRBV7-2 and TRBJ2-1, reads GAGVSQSPSNKVTEKGKDVELRCDPISGHTALYWYRQSLGQGLEFLIYFQGNSAPDKSGLPSDRFSAERTGGSVSTLTIQRTQQEDSAVYLCASSSHRGLKYNEQFFGPGTRLTVL.

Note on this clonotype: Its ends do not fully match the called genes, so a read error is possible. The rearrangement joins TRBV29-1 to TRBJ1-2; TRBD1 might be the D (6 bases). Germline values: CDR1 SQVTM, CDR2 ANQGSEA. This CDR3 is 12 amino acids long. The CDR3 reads CSAQKGDYGHTF. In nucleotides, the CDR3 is TGCAGTGCACAGAAGGGGGACTATGGCCACACCTTC.

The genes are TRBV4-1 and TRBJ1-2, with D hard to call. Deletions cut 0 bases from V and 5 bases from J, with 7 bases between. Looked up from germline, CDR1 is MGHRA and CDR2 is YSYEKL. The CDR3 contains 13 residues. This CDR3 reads CASSQDLRYGYTF. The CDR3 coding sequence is TGCGCCAGCAGCCAAGATCTGAGATATGGCTACACCTTC.

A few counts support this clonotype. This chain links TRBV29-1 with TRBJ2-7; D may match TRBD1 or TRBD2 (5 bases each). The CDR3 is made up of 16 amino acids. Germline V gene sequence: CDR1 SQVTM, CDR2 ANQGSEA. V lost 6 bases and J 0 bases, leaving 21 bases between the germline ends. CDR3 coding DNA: TGCAGCGTGAAAGGATGGGACCGCCGGAACTCCTACGAGCAGTACTTC. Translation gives CSVKGWDRRNSYEQYF.

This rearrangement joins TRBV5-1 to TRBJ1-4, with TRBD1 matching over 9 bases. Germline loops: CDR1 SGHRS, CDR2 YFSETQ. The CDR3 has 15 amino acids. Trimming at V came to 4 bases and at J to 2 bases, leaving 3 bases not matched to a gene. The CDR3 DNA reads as TGCGCCAGCAGCCAGGGGACAGGGACTAATGAAAAACTGTTTTTT. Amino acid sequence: CASSQGTGTNEKLFF.

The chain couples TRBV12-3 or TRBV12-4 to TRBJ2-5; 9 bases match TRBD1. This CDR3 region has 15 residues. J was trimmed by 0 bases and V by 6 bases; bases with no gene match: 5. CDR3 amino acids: CASRTGGSYQETQYF. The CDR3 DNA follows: TGTGCCAGCAGGACAGGGGGGTCGTACCAAGAGACCCAGTACTTC.

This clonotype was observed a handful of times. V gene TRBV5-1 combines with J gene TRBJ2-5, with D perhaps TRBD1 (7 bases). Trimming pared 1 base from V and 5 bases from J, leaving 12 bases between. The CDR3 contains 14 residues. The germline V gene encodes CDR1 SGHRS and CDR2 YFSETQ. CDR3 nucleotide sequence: TGCGCCAGCAGCTTGAACAGGGGAGGTGAGACCCAGTACTTC. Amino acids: CASSLNRGGETQYF. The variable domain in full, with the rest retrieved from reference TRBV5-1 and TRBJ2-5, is KAGVTQTPRYLIKTRGQQVTLSCSPISGHRSVSWYQQTPGQGLQFLFEYFSETQRNKGNFPGRFSGRQFSNSRSEMNVSTLELGDSALYLCASSLNRGGETQYFGPGTRLLVL.

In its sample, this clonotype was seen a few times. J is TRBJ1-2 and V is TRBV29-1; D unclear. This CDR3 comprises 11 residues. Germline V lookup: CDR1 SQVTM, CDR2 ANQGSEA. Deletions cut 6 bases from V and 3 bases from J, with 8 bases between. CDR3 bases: TGCAGCGTCGATGGATACTATGGCTACACCTTC. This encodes CSVDGYYGYTF.

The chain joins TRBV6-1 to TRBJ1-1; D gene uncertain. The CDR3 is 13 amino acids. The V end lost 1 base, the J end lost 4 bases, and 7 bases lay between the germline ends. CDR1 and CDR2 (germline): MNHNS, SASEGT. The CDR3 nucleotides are TGTGCCAGCAGTGAAGGATGGGGCACTGAAGCTTTCTTT. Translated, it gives CASSEGWGTEAFF.

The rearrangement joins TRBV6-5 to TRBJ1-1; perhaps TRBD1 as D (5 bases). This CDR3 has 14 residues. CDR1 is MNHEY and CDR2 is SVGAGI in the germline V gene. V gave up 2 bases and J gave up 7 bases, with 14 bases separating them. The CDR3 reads CASSYGTGPCEAFF. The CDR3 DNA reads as TGTGCCAGCAGTTACGGAACAGGCCCCTGTGAAGCTTTCTTT.

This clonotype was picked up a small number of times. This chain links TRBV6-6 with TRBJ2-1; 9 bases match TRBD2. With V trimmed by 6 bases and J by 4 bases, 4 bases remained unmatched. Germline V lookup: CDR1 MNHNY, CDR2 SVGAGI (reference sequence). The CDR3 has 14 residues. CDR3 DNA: TGTGCCAGCAGCCGGACTAGCGCGTACAATGAGCAGTTCTTC. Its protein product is CASSRTSAYNEQFF.

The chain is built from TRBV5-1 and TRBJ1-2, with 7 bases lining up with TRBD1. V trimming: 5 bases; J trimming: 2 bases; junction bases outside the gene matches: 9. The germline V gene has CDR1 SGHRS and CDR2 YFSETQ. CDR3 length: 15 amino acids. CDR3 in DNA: TGCGCCAGCAGTTCGTGGGACAGAGGAAACTATGGCTACACCTTC. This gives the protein CASSSWDRGNYGYTF.

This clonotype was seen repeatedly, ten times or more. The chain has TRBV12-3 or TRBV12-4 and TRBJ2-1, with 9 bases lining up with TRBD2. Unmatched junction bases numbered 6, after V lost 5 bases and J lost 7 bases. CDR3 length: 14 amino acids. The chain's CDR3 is CASSPAGGVNEQFF. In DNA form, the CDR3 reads TGTGCCAGCAGTCCCGCGGGGGGGGTTAATGAGCAGTTCTTC.

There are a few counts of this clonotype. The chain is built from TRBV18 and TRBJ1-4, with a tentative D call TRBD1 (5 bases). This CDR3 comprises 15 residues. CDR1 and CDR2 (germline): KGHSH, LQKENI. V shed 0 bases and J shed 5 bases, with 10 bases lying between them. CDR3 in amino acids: CASSPPTGENEKLFF. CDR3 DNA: TGTGCCAGCTCACCACCGACGGGGGAGAATGAAAAACTGTTTTTT.

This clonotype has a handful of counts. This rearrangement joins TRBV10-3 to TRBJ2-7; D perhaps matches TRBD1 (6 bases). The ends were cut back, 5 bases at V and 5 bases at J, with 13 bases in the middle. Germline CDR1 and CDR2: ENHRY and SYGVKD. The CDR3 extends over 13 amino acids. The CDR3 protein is CAISNYRVDEQYF. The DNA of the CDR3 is TGTGCCATCAGTAACTACAGGGTCGACGAGCAGTACTTC.

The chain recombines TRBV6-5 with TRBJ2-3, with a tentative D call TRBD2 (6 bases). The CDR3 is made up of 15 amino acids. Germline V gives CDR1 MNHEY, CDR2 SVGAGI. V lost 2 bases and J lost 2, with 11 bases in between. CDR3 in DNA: TGTGCCAGCAGTTACGGGACTTTACTCACAGATACGCAGTATTTT. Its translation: CASSYGTLLTDTQYF.

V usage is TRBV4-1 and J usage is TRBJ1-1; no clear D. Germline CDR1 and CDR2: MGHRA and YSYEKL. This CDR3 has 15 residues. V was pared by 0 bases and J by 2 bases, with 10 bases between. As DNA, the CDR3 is TGCGCCAGCAGCCAAGAAGGAACAGCAAACACTGAAGCTTTCTTT. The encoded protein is CASSQEGTANTEAFF.